The 8 T cell receptor beta chains listed next were all sequenced from one sample in a study of Graves' ophthalmopathy and Graves' hyperthyroidism (dated by TCRdb to between 2018 and 2020). The data were produced on an Illumina HiSeq 2000. For repertoire sequencing, TCR beta CDR3 regions were amplified from RNA transcripts. The first round was an RT-PCR using HTBI primers with the Qiagen OneStep RT-PCR kit, and this first round was followed by a second-round multiplex PCR, then size selection and purification. TCRdb's own reprocessing of the public reads used fastp at Q25 and MiXCR and kept productive beta chains. Every entry covers one CDR3 protein and lists the most common genes and DNA from its rows. For this sample the table gives approximately 380,000 distinct CDR3 sequences, of which more than 20% were detected only once. Roughly 3% of the sample comes from the top ten. The source material was peripheral blood. Receptors were obtained from a woman between 18 and 30 years old with stable Graves' hyperthyroidism. Donor details come from another sample of the same person, matched by shared clones.

This clonotype was counted many times. This chain links TRBV18 with TRBJ1-5; unclear D gene. The CDR3 has 13 residues. Germline CDR1 and CDR2: KGHSH and LQKENI. Deletions cut 3 bases from V and 5 bases from J, with 8 bases between. The CDR3 DNA is TGTGCCAGCTCACCGGTAGATGATCAGCCCCAGCATTTT. This codes for CASSPVDDQPQHF.

This sequence joins TRBV27 and TRBJ2-7; D is undetermined. Germline CDR1 MNHEY, CDR2 SMNVEV (reference sequence). Between the trimmed V and J ends, which lost 0 bases and 0 bases, there was a span of 9 bases. The CDR3 has 15 amino acids. The CDR3 bases are TGTGCCAGCAGTTTATCTTCTGGGCTCTCCTACGAGCAGTACTTC. Its translation: CASSLSSGLSYEQYF.

This clonotype was recorded many times. The chain links TRBV28 to TRBJ2-5; D is possibly TRBD1 or TRBD2 (5 bases each). The CDR3 totals 16 residues. Looked up from germline, CDR1 is MDHEN and CDR2 is SYDVKM. Trimming left V 4 bases short and J 4 bases short, with 19 bases between. The CDR3 DNA reads TGTGCCAGCAGTTCCCTCAGAGGGCAGGGTCGAGAGACCCAGTACTTC. It translates to CASSSLRGQGRETQYF.

There are many counts of this clonotype. V and J are TRBV24-1 and TRBJ2-7; D not certain. This CDR3 has 15 residues. The V end was cut by 10 bases, the J end by 3 bases, with 21 bases between. Germline CDR1 KGHDR, CDR2 SFDVKD. In DNA, the CDR3 is TGTGCCACGAGAAGAACAGAGATTCTAAACTACGAGCAGTACTTC. This sequence encodes CATRRTEILNYEQYF.

The chain uses TRBV6-2 or TRBV6-3 and TRBJ1-5; D not certain. The CDR3 is 14 residues long. Trimming stripped 0 bases from V and 0 bases from J, with 3 bases between. From germline, CDR1 is MNHEY and CDR2 SVGEGT. The CDR3 loop is CASSYSSSNQPQHF. CDR3 nucleotide sequence: TGTGCCAGCAGTTACTCTAGTAGCAATCAGCCCCAGCATTTT.

This clonotype came up many times. The chain carries TRBV7-2 and TRBJ1-1, with a weak D call TRBD1 (6 bases). The germline CDR1 and CDR2 sequences are SGHTA and FQGNSA. Deletions cut 4 bases from V and 3 bases from J, with 12 bases between. CDR3 length: 14 amino acids. The CDR3 sequence is CASSWRGEDTEAFF. As DNA, the CDR3 is TGTGCCAGCAGCTGGAGGGGGGAGGACACTGAAGCTTTCTTT.

The rearrangement joins TRBV6-2 or TRBV6-3 to TRBJ2-3, with a weak D call TRBD1 (5 bases). Germline V lookup: CDR1 MNHEY, CDR2 SVGEGT. Trimming pared 8 bases from V and 0 bases from J, leaving 6 bases between. The CDR3 is made up of 12 amino acids. The CDR3 bases are TGTGCCAGCCGACAGAGCACAGATACGCAGTATTTT. Its protein is CASRQSTDTQYF.

The sample holds many counts of this clonotype. The chain employs TRBV12-3 or TRBV12-4 and TRBJ2-5, with 9 bases that match TRBD1. The CDR3 extends over 14 amino acids. Losses at the gene ends were 5 bases for V and 5 bases for J; bases not matched to a gene: 6. DNA of the CDR3: TGTGCCAGCAGTGACCAACAGGGGGCCGAGACCCAGTACTTC. It yields the protein CASSDQQGAETQYF.